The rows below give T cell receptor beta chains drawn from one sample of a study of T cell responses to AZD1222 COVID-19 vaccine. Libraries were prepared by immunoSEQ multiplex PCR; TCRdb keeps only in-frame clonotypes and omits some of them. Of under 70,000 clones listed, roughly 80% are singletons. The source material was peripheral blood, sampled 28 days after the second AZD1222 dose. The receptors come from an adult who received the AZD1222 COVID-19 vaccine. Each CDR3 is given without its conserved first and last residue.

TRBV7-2 ASSPPGRRDEKLF
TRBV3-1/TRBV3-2 ASSHWGGTEAF
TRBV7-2 ASTPQAGQYEQY
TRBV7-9 ASSPRTGANSPLH
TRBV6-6 ASSYSRGVNNEQF
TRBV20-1 SASSGLAGASTDTQY
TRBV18 ASSPLGQDNSPLH
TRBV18 ASSTRTKETQY
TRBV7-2 ASSLQGGDTEAF
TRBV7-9 ANAGTANTGELF
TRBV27 ASSPRRAGGHNEQF
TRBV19 ASSSSTGELF
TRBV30 AWRQDNTEAF
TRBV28 ASSRESGHSYEQY
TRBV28 ASTDALAKNIQY
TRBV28 ASSLKDLTYEQY
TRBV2 ASSEPSGLAQPQH
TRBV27 ASSLFMGTGSSYNEQF
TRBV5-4 ASSFYGEKLF
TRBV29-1 SVEDRALGPVGLF
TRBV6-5 ASIGDWGSGELF
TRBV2 ASSELETQY
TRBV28 ASLGRHYEQY
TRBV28 ASSTPTGATNYGYT
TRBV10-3 AITAYSGNTIY
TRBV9 ASSESQANEQF
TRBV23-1 VPARNYKRAEGPAKNIQY
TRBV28 ASETTDLQETQY
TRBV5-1 ASSIGQEGDEQF
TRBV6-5 ASRPTGYQPQH
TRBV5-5 ASSLQPTMNTEAF
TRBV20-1 SASPPDQSEETQY
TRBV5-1 ASSAGPANQPQH
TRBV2 ASSGEGAVNQPQH
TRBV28 ASSPTPDSGAQY
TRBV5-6 ASSFTGGGEKLF
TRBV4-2 ASSQGQVNEQF
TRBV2 ASSIGPAF
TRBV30 AWAAGGLRTEAF
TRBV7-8 ASSLIGYEQY
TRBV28 ASLVGDTEAF
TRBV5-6 ASSLQGAQKNGELF
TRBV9 ASSVLSGLGGYT
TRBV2 ASSPTGSPSPLH
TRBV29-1 SVTRDGNTEAF
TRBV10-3 AISESDRIGMNTEAF
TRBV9 ASSVGGGRGTEAF
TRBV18 ASSPPGGNEQY